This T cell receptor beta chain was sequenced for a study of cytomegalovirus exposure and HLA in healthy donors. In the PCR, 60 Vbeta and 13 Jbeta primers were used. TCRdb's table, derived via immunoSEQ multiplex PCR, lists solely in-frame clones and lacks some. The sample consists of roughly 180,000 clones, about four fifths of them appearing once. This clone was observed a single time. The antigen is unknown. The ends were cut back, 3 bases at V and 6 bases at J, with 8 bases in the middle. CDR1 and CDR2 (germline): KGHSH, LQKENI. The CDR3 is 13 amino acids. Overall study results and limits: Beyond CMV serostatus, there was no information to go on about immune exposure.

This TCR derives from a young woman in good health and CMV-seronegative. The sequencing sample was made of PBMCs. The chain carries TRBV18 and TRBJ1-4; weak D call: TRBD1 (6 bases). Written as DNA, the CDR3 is TGTGCCAGCTCACCGGACAGTTATGAAAAACTGTTTTTT. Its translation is CASSPDSYEKLFF.